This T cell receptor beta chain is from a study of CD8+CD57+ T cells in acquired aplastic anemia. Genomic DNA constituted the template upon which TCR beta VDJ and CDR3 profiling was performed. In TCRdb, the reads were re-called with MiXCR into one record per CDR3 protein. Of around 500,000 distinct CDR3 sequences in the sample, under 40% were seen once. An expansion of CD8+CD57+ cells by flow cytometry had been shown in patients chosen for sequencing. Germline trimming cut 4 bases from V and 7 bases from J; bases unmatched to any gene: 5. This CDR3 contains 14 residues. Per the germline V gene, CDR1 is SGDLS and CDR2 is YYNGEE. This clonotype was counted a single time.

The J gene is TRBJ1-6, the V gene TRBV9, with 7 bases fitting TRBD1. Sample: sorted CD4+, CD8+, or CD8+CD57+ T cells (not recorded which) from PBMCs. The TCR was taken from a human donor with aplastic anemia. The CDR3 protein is CASSRQGGNSPLHF. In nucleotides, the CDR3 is TGTGCCAGCAGCCGACAGGGCGGGAATTCACCCCTCCACTTT.